Here is one TCR beta chain with its context. The repertoire was sequenced with immunoSEQ multiplex PCR; TCRdb's copy has only in-frame clones and lacks some. The sample has 100,000 to 150,000 clones; roughly 82% are singletons. This CDR3 comprises 14 residues. Trimming took 3 bases from V and 5 from J, leaving 11 bases between them. Per germline, CDR1 SEHNR and CDR2 FQNEAQ (reference sequence). As to time point: peripheral blood 6 weeks after treatment start. Sample contribution per patient ranged from 1 to 8, covering pretreatment and on-treatment. This specimen comes from a study of PD-L1 blockade in urothelial cancer. Across the study: Each patient had 0 to 3 earlier chemotherapy regimens. Blood was analyzed 3 weeks (second dose) and 6 weeks after treatment start.

The rearrangement joins TRBV7-9 to TRBJ1-5; the D gene is possibly TRBD1 (5 bases). This clonotype originated in a man aged 50 to 60 with urothelial cancer. This sample comprised PBMCs, obtained around atezolizumab (anti-PD-L1) treatment. The CDR3 sequence is CASSFTGGDQPQHF. In nucleotides, the CDR3 is TGTGCCAGCAGCTTTACGGGGGGTGATCAGCCCCAGCATTTT.